This T cell receptor beta chain was sequenced in a study of tumor-infiltrating lymphocytes in primary liver carcinoma. General observations from the study: Representation across all five tumor regions was limited to only about 7-25% of top clones.

From unsorted bulk tissue weighing about 20-33 mg, DNA and RNA were co-extracted. Losses at the gene ends were 2 bases for V and 0 bases for J; bases not matched to a gene: 4. This CDR3 is built from 15 residues. Germline V gene sequence: CDR1 SGHAT, CDR2 FQNNGV. There are many counts of this clonotype. Antigen unknown. A primer in the constant region served to generate TCR beta cDNA from roughly 550 ng of total RNA. It was through three nested multiplex PCR rounds of slightly modified ARM-PCR that TCR beta libraries arose. Running 9 to 11 cycles apiece, the first two PCR rounds relied on TRBV1-TRBV30 forward primers together with a C-beta reverse primer. TCRdb reprocessed the multiplex PCR reads with MiXCR, giving one entry per CDR3 protein. The sample includes roughly 30,000 distinct CDR3 sequences, around 70% of them seen just once.

The specimen was liver tumor tissue from sampling region 3. Documented subset: tumor region T3, left-lateral pole. This receptor was taken from a woman in her 30s with primary liver carcinoma and hepatitis B virus infection. The rearrangement links TRBV11-2 to TRBJ2-7; 7 nucleotides match TRBD1. CDR3 DNA: TGTGCCAGCAGCTTAACGGGACAGCCCTCCTACGAGCAGTACTTC. It specifies CASSLTGQPSYEQYF.